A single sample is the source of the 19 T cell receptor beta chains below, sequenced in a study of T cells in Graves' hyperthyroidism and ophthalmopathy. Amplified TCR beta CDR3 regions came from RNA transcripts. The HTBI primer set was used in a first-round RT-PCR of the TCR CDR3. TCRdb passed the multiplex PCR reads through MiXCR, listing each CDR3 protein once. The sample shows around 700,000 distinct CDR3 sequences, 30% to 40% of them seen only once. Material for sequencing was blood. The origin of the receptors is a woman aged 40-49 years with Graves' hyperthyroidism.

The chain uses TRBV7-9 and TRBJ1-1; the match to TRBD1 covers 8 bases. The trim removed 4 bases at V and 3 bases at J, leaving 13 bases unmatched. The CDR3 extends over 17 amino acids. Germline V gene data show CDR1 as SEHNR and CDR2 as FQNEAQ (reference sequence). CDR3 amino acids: CASSSEDREGRDTEAFF. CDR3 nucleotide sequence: TGTGCCAGCAGCTCGGAGGACAGGGAGGGTCGGGACACTGAAGCTTTCTTT.

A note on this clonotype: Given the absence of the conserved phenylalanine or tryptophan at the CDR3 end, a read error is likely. The CDR3: CASSHGDMNTEAFV. CDR3 DNA sequence: TGTGCCAGCAGCCACGGAGACATGAACACTGAAGCTTTCGTT. The chain recombines TRBV16 with TRBJ1-1; D gene uncertain. V lost 3 bases to trimming and J lost 0 bases, with 8 bases between them. The CDR3 is 14 residues long. CDR1 and CDR2 (germline): KGHSY, FQNENV.

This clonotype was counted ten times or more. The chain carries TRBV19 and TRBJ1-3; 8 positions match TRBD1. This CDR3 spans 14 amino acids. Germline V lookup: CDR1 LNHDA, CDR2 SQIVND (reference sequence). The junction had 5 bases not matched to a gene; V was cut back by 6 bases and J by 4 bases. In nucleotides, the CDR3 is TGTGCCAGTAGCAGGGGGCAGGAAGGAAACACCATATATTTT. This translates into CASSRGQEGNTIYF.

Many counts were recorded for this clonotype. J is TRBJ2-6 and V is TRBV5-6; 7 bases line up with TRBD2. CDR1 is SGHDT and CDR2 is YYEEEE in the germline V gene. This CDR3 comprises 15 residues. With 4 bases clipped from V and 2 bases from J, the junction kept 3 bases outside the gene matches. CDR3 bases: TGTGCCAGCAGCCAGGGACTACCTGGGGCCAACGTCCTGACTTTC. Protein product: CASSQGLPGANVLTF. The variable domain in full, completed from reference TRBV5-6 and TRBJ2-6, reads DAGVTQSPTHLIKTRGQQVTLRCSPKSGHDTVSWYQQALGQGPQFIFQYYEEEERQRGNFPDRFSGHQFPNYSSELNVNALLLGDSALYLCASSQGLPGANVLTFGAGSRLTVL.

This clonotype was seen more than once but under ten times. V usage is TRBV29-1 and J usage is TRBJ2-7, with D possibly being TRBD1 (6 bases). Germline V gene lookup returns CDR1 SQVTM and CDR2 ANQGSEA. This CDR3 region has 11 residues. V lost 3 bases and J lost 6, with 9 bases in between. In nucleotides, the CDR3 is TGCAGCGTTGACAGGGGAACCGAGCAGTACTTC. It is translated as CSVDRGTEQYF.

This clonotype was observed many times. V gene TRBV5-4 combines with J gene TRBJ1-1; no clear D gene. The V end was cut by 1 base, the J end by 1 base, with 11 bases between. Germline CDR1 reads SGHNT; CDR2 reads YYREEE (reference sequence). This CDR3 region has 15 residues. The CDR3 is CASSLTVSANTEAFF. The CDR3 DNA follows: TGTGCCAGCAGCTTGACAGTTTCGGCGAACACTGAAGCTTTCTTT.

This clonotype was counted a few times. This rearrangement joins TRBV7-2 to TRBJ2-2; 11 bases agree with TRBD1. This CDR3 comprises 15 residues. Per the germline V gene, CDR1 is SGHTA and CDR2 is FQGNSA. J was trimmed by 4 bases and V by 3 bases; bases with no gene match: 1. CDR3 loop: CASSFGTGGTGELFF. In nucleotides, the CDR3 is TGTGCCAGCAGCTTTGGGACAGGGGGCACCGGGGAGCTGTTTTTT.

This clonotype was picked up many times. CDR3 loop: CASSPPDRINSPLHF. The CDR3 DNA sequence: TGTGCCAGCAGCCCACCGGACAGGATAAATTCACCCCTCCACTTT. The rearrangement links TRBV7-9 to TRBJ1-6; 7 positions agree with TRBD1. Germline V gene sequence: CDR1 SEHNR, CDR2 FQNEAQ (reference sequence). The CDR3 is made up of 15 amino acids. V trimming: 5 bases; J trimming: 7 bases; junction bases outside the gene matches: 8.

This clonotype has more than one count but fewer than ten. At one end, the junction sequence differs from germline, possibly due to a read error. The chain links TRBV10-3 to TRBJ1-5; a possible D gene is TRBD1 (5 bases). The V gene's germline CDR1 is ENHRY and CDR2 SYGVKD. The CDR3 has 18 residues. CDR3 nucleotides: TGTGCCAGCAGTTACTTTGGAGGGACCGTTCGTAGCAATCAGCCCCAGCATTTT. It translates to CASSYFGGTVRSNQPQHF.

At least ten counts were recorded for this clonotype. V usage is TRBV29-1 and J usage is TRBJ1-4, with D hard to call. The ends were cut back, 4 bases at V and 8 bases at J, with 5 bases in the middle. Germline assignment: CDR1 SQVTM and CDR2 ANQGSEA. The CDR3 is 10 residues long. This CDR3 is CSVAGEKLFF. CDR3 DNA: TGCAGCGTTGCGGGGGAAAAACTGTTTTTT. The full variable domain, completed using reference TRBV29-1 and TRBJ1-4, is SAVISQKPSRDICQRGTSLTIQCQVDSQVTMMFWYRQQPGQSLTLIATANQGSEATYESGFVIDKFPISRPNLTFSTLTVSNMSPEDSSIYLCSVAGEKLFFGSGTQLSVL.

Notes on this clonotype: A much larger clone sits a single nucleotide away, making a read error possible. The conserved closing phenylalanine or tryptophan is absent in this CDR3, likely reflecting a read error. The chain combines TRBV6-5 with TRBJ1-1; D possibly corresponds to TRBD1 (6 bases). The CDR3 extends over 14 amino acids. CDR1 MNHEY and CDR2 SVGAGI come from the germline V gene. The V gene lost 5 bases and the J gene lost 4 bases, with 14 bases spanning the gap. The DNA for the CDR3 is TGTGCCAGCAGTACGCGGGAAGGGGGCACTGAAGCTTTCCTT. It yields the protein CASSTREGGTEAFL.

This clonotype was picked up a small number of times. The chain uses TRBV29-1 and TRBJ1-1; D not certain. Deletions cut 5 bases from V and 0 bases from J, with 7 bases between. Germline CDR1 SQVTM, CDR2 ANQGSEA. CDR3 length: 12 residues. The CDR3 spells CSVYGLNTEAFF. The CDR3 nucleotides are TGCAGCGTTTATGGATTGAACACTGAAGCTTTCTTT.

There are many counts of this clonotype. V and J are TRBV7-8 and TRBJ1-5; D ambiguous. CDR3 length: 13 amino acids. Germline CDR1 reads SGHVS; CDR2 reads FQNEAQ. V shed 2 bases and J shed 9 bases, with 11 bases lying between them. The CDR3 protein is CASSLQELGPQHF. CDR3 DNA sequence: TGTGCCAGCAGCTTACAGGAACTGGGGCCCCAGCATTTT.

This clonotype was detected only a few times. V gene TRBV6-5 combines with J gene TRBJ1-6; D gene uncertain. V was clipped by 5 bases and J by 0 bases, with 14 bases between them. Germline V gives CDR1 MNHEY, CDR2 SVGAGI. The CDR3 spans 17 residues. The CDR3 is CASSRGSDSSYNSPLHF. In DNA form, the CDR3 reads TGTGCCAGCAGTCGAGGTTCAGATAGCTCCTATAATTCACCCCTCCACTTT.

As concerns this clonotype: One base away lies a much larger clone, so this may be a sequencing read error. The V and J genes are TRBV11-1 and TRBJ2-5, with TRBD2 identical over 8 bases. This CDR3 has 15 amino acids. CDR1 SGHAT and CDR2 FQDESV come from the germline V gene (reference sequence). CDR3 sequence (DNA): TGTGCCAGCAGCGGGGGACTGGCGGGGGGAGAGACCCGGTACTTC. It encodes CASSGGLAGGETRYF. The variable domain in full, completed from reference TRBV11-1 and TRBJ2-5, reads EAEVAQSPRYKITEKSQAVAFWCDPISGHATLYWYRQILGQGPELLVQFQDESVVDDSQLPKDRFSAERLKGVDSTLKIQPAELGDSAMYLCASSGGLAGGETRYFGPGTRLLVL.

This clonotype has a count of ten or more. The CDR3 is CASSLGHTGELFF. The CDR3 DNA follows: TGTGCCAGCAGTTTAGGGCATACCGGGGAGCTGTTTTTT. The chain has TRBV12-3 or TRBV12-4 and TRBJ2-2; no reliable D call. V was shortened by 1 base and J by 5 bases, with 5 bases between the two germline ends. This CDR3 has 13 residues.

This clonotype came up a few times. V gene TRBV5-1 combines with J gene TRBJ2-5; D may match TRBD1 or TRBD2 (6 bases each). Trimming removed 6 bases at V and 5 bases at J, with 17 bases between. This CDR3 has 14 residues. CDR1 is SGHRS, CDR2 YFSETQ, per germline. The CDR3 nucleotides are TGCGCCAGCACCCCGGGACAAGGGGGGGAGACCCAGTACTTC. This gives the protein CASTPGQGGETQYF.

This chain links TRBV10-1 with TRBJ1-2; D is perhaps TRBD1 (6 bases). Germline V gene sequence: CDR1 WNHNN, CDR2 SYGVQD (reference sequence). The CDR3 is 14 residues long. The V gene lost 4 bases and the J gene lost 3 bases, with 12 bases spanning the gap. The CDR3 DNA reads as TGCGCCAGCAGTGCGGACAGTAGGGACTATGGCTACACCTTC. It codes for CASSADSRDYGYTF.

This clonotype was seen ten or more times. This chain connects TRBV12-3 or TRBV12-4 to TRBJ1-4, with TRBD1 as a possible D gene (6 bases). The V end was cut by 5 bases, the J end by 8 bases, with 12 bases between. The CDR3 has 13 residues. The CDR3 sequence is CASSLWGGEKLFF. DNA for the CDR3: TGTGCCAGCAGTCTCTGGGGGGGCGAAAAACTGTTTTTT.